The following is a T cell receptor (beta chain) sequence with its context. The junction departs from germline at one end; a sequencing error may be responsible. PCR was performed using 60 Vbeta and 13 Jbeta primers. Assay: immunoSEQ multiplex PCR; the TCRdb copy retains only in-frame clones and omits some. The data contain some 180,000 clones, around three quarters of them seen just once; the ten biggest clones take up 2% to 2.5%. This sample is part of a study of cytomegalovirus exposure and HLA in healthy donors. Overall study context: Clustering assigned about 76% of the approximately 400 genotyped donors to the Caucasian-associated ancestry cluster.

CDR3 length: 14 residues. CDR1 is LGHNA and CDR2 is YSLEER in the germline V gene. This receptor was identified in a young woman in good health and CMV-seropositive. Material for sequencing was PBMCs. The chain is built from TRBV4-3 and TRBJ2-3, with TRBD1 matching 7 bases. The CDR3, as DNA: TGCGCCAGCAGCCAAGATGTGGGGACAGATACACAGTATTTT. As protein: CASSQDVGTDTQYF.